Listed here are 11 T cell receptor beta chains from one sample, sequenced in a study of beta chain features in type 1 diabetes. Study observations and caveats: The study found moderately but significantly shorter TCRB CDR3s in all four CD4+ subsets of Type 1 diabetes patients.

Their antigens are not known. All of the isolated RNA was reverse transcribed, so expressed TCRB transcripts were sequenced. Only in-frame clones appear in the TCRdb table, and some are missing; sequencing was by immunoSEQ multiplex PCR. The repertoire holds hundreds of thousands of clones, with 9.5% to 13% as singletons. Sequenced sample: naive CD4+ T cells from blood. The receptors here all came from a man aged 30-40 years with type 1 diabetes.

In this sample, this clone turned up a few times. The chain employs TRBV15 and TRBJ1-4; TRBD1 aligns across 7 bases. The CDR3 is 16 residues long. CDR1 is LNHNV and CDR2 is YYDKDF in the germline V gene (reference sequence). The trim removed 2 bases at V and 7 bases at J, leaving 10 bases unmatched. The DNA for the CDR3 is TGTGCCACCAGCAGAAGACAGGGATTGATACGTGAAAAACTGTTTTTT. Translation gives CATSRRQGLIREKLFF.

This rearrangement joins TRBV5-4 to TRBJ1-6; tentative D call: TRBD1 (5 bases). CDR1 and CDR2 (germline): SGHNT, YYREEE (reference sequence). This CDR3 has 15 amino acids. Trimming removed 1 base at V and 8 bases at J, with 13 bases between. The CDR3 bases are TGTGCCAGCAGCTTGAAAGGGGCTCTGGATTCACCCCTCCACTTT. Protein sequence: CASSLKGALDSPLHF.

In this sample, this clone turned up a few times. This chain uses TRBV2 with TRBJ1-5, with D tentatively TRBD1 (6 bases). V lost 2 bases and J lost 6, with 8 bases in between. The CDR3 consists of 13 residues. Germline-derived CDR1 and CDR2 are SNHLY and FYNNEI. The CDR3 DNA sequence: TGTGCCAGCAGTGAACAGGGGAGTCAGCCCCAGCATTTT. This sequence encodes CASSEQGSQPQHF. Full variable domain (missing parts from reference TRBV2 and TRBJ1-5): EPEVTQTPSHQVTQMGQEVILRCVPISNHLYFYWYRQILGQKVEFLVSFYNNEISEKSEIFDDQFSVERPDGSNFTLKIRSTKLEDSAMYFCASSEQGSQPQHFGDGTRLSIL.

This chain links TRBV2 with TRBJ2-1; no definite D call. Germline-derived CDR1 and CDR2 are SNHLY and FYNNEI. Trimming took 5 bases from V and 2 from J, leaving 10 bases between them. The CDR3 length is 14 residues. CDR3 sequence: CASSPTAAYNEQFF. The CDR3 DNA reads TGTGCCAGCAGTCCTACTGCTGCCTACAATGAGCAGTTCTTC.

This clone was observed a handful of times. The chain uses TRBV5-4 and TRBJ2-7; TRBD1 agrees at 11 bases. In germline, CDR1 is SGHNT, CDR2 YYREEE (reference sequence). CDR3 size: 15 residues. V lost 4 bases, J lost 0 bases, and 3 bases stayed unmatched. The CDR3 reads CASSGTGGGSYEQYF. Here the CDR3 DNA reads TGTGCCAGCAGCGGGACAGGGGGAGGCTCCTACGAGCAGTACTTC.

V gene TRBV6-4 combines with J gene TRBJ2-3; 7 positions agree with TRBD1. This CDR3 contains 15 residues. Losses at the gene ends were 5 bases for V and 0 bases for J; bases not matched to a gene: 5. The germline CDR1 and CDR2 sequences are MRHNA and SNTAGT. As DNA, the CDR3 is TGTGCCAGCAGTCCGGACAGGACTAGCACAGATACGCAGTATTTT. Translation gives CASSPDRTSTDTQYF.

This clone was recorded a few times. This chain connects TRBV30 to TRBJ2-7; D unclear. Germline lookup yields CDR1 GTSNPN and CDR2 SVGIG (reference sequence). The ends were cut back, 4 bases at V and 2 bases at J, with 15 bases in the middle. The CDR3 has 14 amino acids. Here the CDR3 reads CAWMAASQPYEQYF. The CDR3 bases are TGTGCCTGGATGGCGGCGTCGCAGCCCTACGAGCAGTACTTC.

In this sample, this clone turned up a few times. The chain uses TRBV27 and TRBJ2-2, with D hard to call. Trimming cost V 2 bases and J 2 bases, with 3 bases left between them. Germline values: CDR1 MNHEY, CDR2 SMNVEV (reference sequence). The CDR3 runs to 13 residues. The DNA of the CDR3 is TGTGCCAGCAGTTTAGTAAACACCGGGGAGCTGTTTTTT. As protein: CASSLVNTGELFF.

The rearrangement joins TRBV5-1 to TRBJ1-4; D not certain. The CDR3 sequence is 13 residues long. The ends were cut back, 8 bases at V and 4 bases at J, with 12 bases in the middle. Germline loops: CDR1 SGHRS, CDR2 YFSETQ. The CDR3 DNA is TGCGCCAGAACGACACGGGGTAATGAAAAACTGTTTTTT. Its translation: CARTTRGNEKLFF.

This chain links TRBV7-2 with TRBJ1-6; perhaps TRBD1 as D (5 bases). Trimming left V 5 bases short and J 3 bases short, with 11 bases between. This CDR3 region has 15 residues. Looked up from germline, CDR1 is SGHTA and CDR2 is FQGNSA. The CDR3 nucleotides read TGTGCCAGCAGCCCGACGACAGTCTATAATTCACCCCTCCACTTT. It specifies CASSPTTVYNSPLHF.

The genes are TRBV14 and TRBJ1-2; no clear D gene. The germline V gene encodes CDR1 SGHDN and CDR2 FVKESK. The CDR3 loop spans 15 amino acids. V lost 0 bases and J 1 base, leaving 9 bases between the germline ends. The CDR3 reads CASSQEWAGNYGYTF. CDR3 bases: TGTGCCAGCAGCCAAGAATGGGCCGGTAACTATGGCTACACCTTC.